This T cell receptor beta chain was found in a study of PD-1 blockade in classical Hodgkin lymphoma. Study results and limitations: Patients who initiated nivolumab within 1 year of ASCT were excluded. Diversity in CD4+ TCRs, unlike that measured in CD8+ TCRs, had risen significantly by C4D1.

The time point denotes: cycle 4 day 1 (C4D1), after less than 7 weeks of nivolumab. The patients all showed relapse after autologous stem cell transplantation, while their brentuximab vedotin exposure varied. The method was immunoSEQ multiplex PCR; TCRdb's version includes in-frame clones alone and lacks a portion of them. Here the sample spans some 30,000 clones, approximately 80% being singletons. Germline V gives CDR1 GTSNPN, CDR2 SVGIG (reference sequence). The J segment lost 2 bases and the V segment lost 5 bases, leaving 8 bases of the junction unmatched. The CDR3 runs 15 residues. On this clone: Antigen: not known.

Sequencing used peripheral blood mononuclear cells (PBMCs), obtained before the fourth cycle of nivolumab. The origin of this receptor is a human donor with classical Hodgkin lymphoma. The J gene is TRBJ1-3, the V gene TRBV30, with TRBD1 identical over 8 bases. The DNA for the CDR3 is TGTGCCTGGGAACCGACAGGGGATCCTGGAAACACCATATATTTT. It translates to CAWEPTGDPGNTIYF.